Below are 13 T cell receptor beta chains sequenced from a single sample in a study of CD8 T cells in acute hepatitis C reinfection. Study-wide findings and caveats: All groups preferentially used TRBV04 and TRBV06, which was not due to overrepresentation in the naive pool.

Noted time point: acute HCV infection, within 168 days of estimated infection date. The hepatitis C virus-specific receptor repertoire was characterized directly ex vivo, with no prior expansion in culture. Profiled with immunoSEQ multiplex PCR; TCRdb holds only in-frame clones, not every one. The top ten clones hold about 13% of a sample with a few hundred clones, approximately 69% of them seen once. The starting material was HCV NS3-1073 tetramer-sorted CD8+ T cells from PBMCs, obtained during acute infection. The receptors derive from a man younger than 30 with chronic hepatitis C.

The V and J genes are TRBV7-3 and TRBJ2-1, with D tentatively TRBD2 (5 bases). Per germline, CDR1 SGHTA and CDR2 FQGTGA. The CDR3 consists of 14 residues. Trimming cost V 2 bases and J 8 bases, with 13 bases left between them. CDR3 in amino acids: CASSLEAEGDEQFF. The CDR3 region has the DNA TGTGCCAGCAGCTTAGAGGCAGAGGGAGATGAGCAGTTCTTC.

A word on this clone: Other DNA sequences within the sample encode an identical CDR3. This chain connects TRBV5-1 to TRBJ1-1; D not certain. The CDR3 is 13 amino acids. CDR1 SGHRS and CDR2 YFSETQ come from the germline V gene. V lost 2 bases and J 4 bases, leaving 9 bases between the germline ends. The CDR3 region is CASSLVEGTEAFF. CDR3 in DNA: TGCGCCAGCAGCTTAGTCGAGGGCACTGAAGCTTTCTTT.

This clone was seen just once. Here the CDR3 reads CASSLDSGQGYGYTF. The CDR3 DNA sequence: TGTGCCAGCAGCTTGGATTCAGGGCAAGGGTATGGCTACACCTTC. The chain is built from TRBV5-4 and TRBJ1-2, with D possibly TRBD1 on 5 matching bases. V lost 0 bases and J lost 5, with 14 bases in between. Germline-derived CDR1 and CDR2 are SGHNT and YYREEE (reference sequence). The CDR3 sequence is 15 residues long. The full variable domain, with the rest looked up from reference TRBV5-4 and TRBJ1-2, is ETGVTQSPTHLIKTRGQQVTLRCSSQSGHNTVSWYQQALGQGPQFIFQYYREEENGRGNFPPRFSGLQFPNYSSELNVNALELDDSALYLCASSLDSGQGYGYTFGSGTRLTVV.

The chain combines TRBV7-7 with TRBJ2-6; D remains unclear. V was pared by 5 bases and J by 5 bases, with 22 bases between. Looked up from germline, CDR1 is SSHAT and CDR2 is FNYEAQ (reference sequence). CDR3 length: 18 amino acids. CDR3 amino acids: CASSRSDVPQSRANVLTF. CDR3 in DNA: TGTGCCAGCAGCAGATCAGATGTGCCACAAAGTCGGGCCAACGTCCTGACTTTC.

This clone has only one observation. One end of the junction does not line up with germline, which may come from a read error. This sequence joins TRBV27 and TRBJ2-2; D remains unclear. The CDR3 covers 14 residues. Germline V gene lookup returns CDR1 MNHEY and CDR2 SMNVEV (reference sequence). CDR3 in DNA: TGTGCCAGCGGTTTTGGAGAGAACACCGGGGAGCTGTTTTTT. Translation gives CASGFGENTGELFF.

V gene TRBV13 combines with J gene TRBJ2-3, with TRBD2 matching 16 bases. The junction had 14 bases not matched to a gene; V was cut back by 5 bases and J by 3 bases. The CDR3 sequence is 20 residues long. The germline gives CDR1 PRHDT, CDR2 FYEKMQ (reference sequence). This CDR3 reads CASSQTPGLAGGPATDTQYF. The CDR3 nucleotides are TGTGCCAGCAGCCAAACTCCGGGACTAGCGGGGGGGCCAGCTACAGATACGCAGTATTTT.

This chain uses TRBV14 with TRBJ2-3; 9 positions agree with TRBD2. The CDR3 totals 18 residues. V lost 0 bases to trimming and J lost 2 bases; unmatched junction nucleotides: 9. From germline, CDR1 is SGHDN and CDR2 FVKESK. This CDR3 is CASSQDKGSGGYTDTQYF. CDR3 coding DNA: TGTGCCAGCAGCCAAGATAAGGGTAGCGGGGGATACACAGATACGCAGTATTTT. Full variable domain (rest looked up from reference TRBV14 and TRBJ2-3): EAGVTQFPSHSVIEKGQTVTLRCDPISGHDNLYWYRRVMGKEIKFLLHFVKESKQDESGMPNNRFLAERTGGTYSTLKVQPAELEDSGVYFCASSQDKGSGGYTDTQYFGPGTRLTVL.

This clone turned up a few times. The V gene is TRBV11-3, the J gene TRBJ2-5, with D possibly being TRBD2 (7 bases). This CDR3 has 14 amino acids. Germline V gives CDR1 SGHNT, CDR2 YENEEA. Trimming removed 1 base at V and 5 bases at J, with 11 bases between. CDR3 DNA sequence: TGTGCCAGCAGCTTAGGCGGGGGCTGGGAGACCCAGTACTTC. It is translated as CASSLGGGWETQYF.

The CDR3: CASSGTNTEAFF. The CDR3 coding sequence is TGTGCCAGTAGTGGAACGAACACTGAAGCTTTCTTT. The chain is built from TRBV6-5 and TRBJ1-1; D unresolved. Germline CDR1 reads MNHEY; CDR2 reads SVGAGI. The length of the CDR3 is 12 residues. Trimming removed 9 bases at V and 1 base at J, with 9 bases between.

The V and J genes are TRBV7-8 and TRBJ2-3, with 9 bases that match TRBD1. This CDR3 is 16 amino acids long. With V trimmed by 5 bases and J by 1 base, 7 bases remained unmatched. Germline V CDR1 and CDR2: SGHVS, FQNEAQ. This CDR3 reads CASSHPGDRGTDTQYF. CDR3 nucleotide sequence: TGTGCCAGCAGCCACCCCGGGGACAGGGGCACAGATACGCAGTATTTT.

This chain links TRBV15 with TRBJ1-1; no firm D call. CDR3 size: 14 residues. Deletions cut 2 bases from V and 1 base from J, with 8 bases between. Germline V lookup: CDR1 LNHNV, CDR2 YYDKDF (reference sequence). CDR3 nucleotide sequence: TGTGCCACCAGCAGACTTACCCCGAACACTGAAGCTTTCTTT. Translation gives CATSRLTPNTEAFF.

This chain connects TRBV7-6 to TRBJ1-3, with D uncertain. Trimming took 1 base from V and 4 from J, leaving 14 bases between them. Germline V gene sequence: CDR1 SGHVS, CDR2 FNYEAQ. The CDR3 has 16 residues. The CDR3 spells CASSLGGGDLGNTIYF. CDR3 nucleotides: TGTGCCAGCAGCTTAGGAGGTGGAGATCTAGGAAACACCATATATTTT.

The chain links TRBV4-2 to TRBJ2-7; D gene unclear. The germline CDR1 and CDR2 sequences are LGHNA and YNFKEQ. Trimming stripped 3 bases from V and 6 bases from J, with 18 bases between. The CDR3 is made up of 15 amino acids. The CDR3 bases are TGTGCCAGCAGCCAGGAAATAGGGAAGTGGGGCGAGCAGTACTTC. Protein sequence: CASSQEIGKWGEQYF.